This paragraph reports one TCR beta chain. The CDR3 has 14 residues. V was pared by 4 bases and J by 6 bases, with 13 bases between. Germline CDR1 is SGHVS and CDR2 is FQNEAQ. This specimen comes from a study of blood T cell repertoires in COVID-19. The assay was immunoSEQ multiplex PCR, and TCRdb's table has in-frame clones only and misses some. This sample has about 250,000 clones, with approximately 88% found just once. Sequenced: peripheral blood. The TCR comes from a woman aged 25 to 39 with COVID-19, enrolled during active disease. V usage is TRBV7-8 and J usage is TRBJ1-5; D unresolved. The CDR3 DNA follows: TGTGCCAGCAGCTCAGGTGGTCTGGGTCAGCCCCAGCATTTT. Protein sequence: CASSSGGLGQPQHF. The full variable domain, rest sourced from reference TRBV7-8 and TRBJ1-5, is GAGVSQSPRYKVAKRGQDVALRCDPISGHVSLFWYQQALGQGPEFLTYFQNEAQLDKSGLPSDRFFAERPEGSVSTLKIQRTQQEDSAVYLCASSSGGLGQPQHFGDGTRLSIL.